The clone carrying this T cell receptor beta chain was seen repeatedly, ten times or more. The antigen is undetermined. Germline V CDR1 and CDR2: SGHDT, YYEEEE. Trimming removed 0 bases from V and 0 bases from J, with 6 bases in between. This CDR3 contains 15 residues. This entry belongs to a study of identical twins. MiXCR, applied by TCRdb to the 5' RACE reads, yields one record per CDR3 protein. Among approximately 590,000 distinct CDR3 sequences listed, 9.5% to 10% were seen once. Healthy Caucasians provided all donations. Findings and caveats of the study: Invariant MAIT and iNKT cells are populations that could partly confound zero-insertion analyses.

These data were also reused for a study on yellow fever vaccine responses in identical twins. That study reports: Twins reportedly appeared to share part of their vaccine T cell response while keeping part individual.

The sequence derives from a woman aged 18-29 years in good health. The chain combines TRBV5-6 with TRBJ2-2, with D uncertain. The specimen sequenced was PBMCs. The CDR3: CASSLGNANTGELFF. The CDR3 DNA follows: TGTGCCAGCAGCTTGGGGAACGCGAACACCGGGGAGCTGTTTTTT.